The 28 T cell receptor beta chains presented below share a single source sample, sequenced in a study of cytomegalovirus exposure and HLA in healthy donors. PCR was performed using 60 Vbeta and 13 Jbeta primers. Method: immunoSEQ multiplex PCR; TCRdb's copy keeps in-frame clones and lacks some. The data contain some 14,000 clones, 60% to 70% of them singletons. The specimen was PBMCs. The receptors were sampled from a woman aged 50 to 60 in good health and CMV-seropositive.

The chain employs TRBV13 and TRBJ2-3; 9 bases fit TRBD2. The CDR3 has 14 residues. Germline CDR1 and CDR2: PRHDT and FYEKMQ (reference sequence). V gave up 5 bases and J gave up 4 bases; unmatched junction bases: 4. In nucleotides, the CDR3 is TGTGCCAGCAGCGCCTTAGCGGGAGCAGATACGCAGTATTTT. Residues: CASSALAGADTQYF.

V and J are TRBV4-3 and TRBJ1-1; no clear D. The CDR3 is 16 residues long. V lost 4 bases and J 1 base, leaving 16 bases between the germline ends. Germline loops: CDR1 LGHNA, CDR2 YSLEER. CDR3 nucleotide sequence: TGCGCCAGCAGCCCCGAGATTGAGAGGAGGAACACTGAAGCTTTCTTT. Translating it yields CASSPEIERRNTEAFF.

This clone was recorded once. The CDR3 loop is CSVPLQGSYGYTF. CDR3 nucleotide sequence: TGCAGCGTCCCCTTACAGGGTAGCTATGGCTACACCTTC. The rearrangement joins TRBV29-1 to TRBJ1-2; weak D call: TRBD1 (6 bases). CDR1 is SQVTM and CDR2 is ANQGSEA in the germline V gene. The germline V and J ends were trimmed by 6 bases and 4 bases, with 15 bases remaining between them. The CDR3 is 13 amino acids.

This clone has only a few counts. The chain employs TRBV5-1 and TRBJ1-1; no firm D call. Looked up from germline, CDR1 is SGHRS and CDR2 is YFSETQ. V was cut by 4 bases and J by 1 base, with 8 bases left in between. The CDR3 contains 13 residues. Written as DNA, the CDR3 is TGCGCCAGCAGCCCGGAGGCGAACACTGAAGCTTTCTTT. Its protein is CASSPEANTEAFF.

The V call is TRBV28, the J call TRBJ2-5; weak D call: TRBD1 (6 bases). CDR3 length equals 14 residues. Trimming left V 6 bases short and J 5 bases short, with 16 bases between. Germline V gives CDR1 MDHEN, CDR2 SYDVKM. The CDR3: CASSYGGGWETQYF. The CDR3 coding sequence is TGTGCCAGCAGCTACGGTGGGGGCTGGGAGACCCAGTACTTC. Together with reference TRBV28 and TRBJ2-5, the CDR3 gives the full variable domain: DVKVTQSSRYLVKRTGEKVFLECVQDMDHENMFWYRQDPGLGLRLIYFSYDVKMKEKGDIPEGYSVSREKKERFSLILESASTNQTSMYLCASSYGGGWETQYFGPGTRLLVL.

This clone has just a few counts. The chain has TRBV29-1 and TRBJ2-7; perhaps TRBD2 as D (5 bases). Germline assignment: CDR1 SQVTM and CDR2 ANQGSEA. This CDR3 spans 15 amino acids. V gave up 2 bases and J gave up 5 bases, with 19 bases separating them. The CDR3 region has the DNA TGCAGCGTTGAAAAGGTTGGAGGCCCTGGGAACGAGCAGTACTTC. Translating it yields CSVEKVGGPGNEQYF.

In this sample, this clone turned up once. This chain joins TRBV6-6 and TRBJ1-5, with D uncertain. This CDR3 region has 13 residues. V was clipped by 7 bases and J by 4 bases, with 11 bases between them. CDR1 and CDR2 (germline): MNHNY, SVGAGI (reference sequence). DNA for the CDR3: TGTGCCAGCACAGACACCTGGAATCAGCCCCAGCATTTT. Its protein is CASTDTWNQPQHF.

This clone is labeled as large. The V gene is TRBV7-9, the J gene TRBJ1-3; no definite D call. V was shortened by 5 bases and J by 0 bases, with 17 bases between the two germline ends. This CDR3 comprises 17 residues. CDR1 SEHNR and CDR2 FQNEAQ come from the germline V gene (reference sequence). CDR3: CASSRKTPGPSGNTIYF. The CDR3 DNA sequence: TGTGCCAGCAGCCGCAAAACTCCAGGCCCCTCTGGAAACACCATATATTTT.

The chain has TRBV6-5 and TRBJ2-3, with TRBD2 matching 11 bases. Looked up from germline, CDR1 is MNHEY and CDR2 is SVGAGI. Losses at the gene ends were 6 bases for V and 7 bases for J; bases not matched to a gene: 6. The CDR3 is 14 amino acids. Here the CDR3 DNA reads TGTGCCAGCAGGACCGGGACTAGCGGAAATACGCAGTATTTT. Translation gives CASRTGTSGNTQYF.

V usage is TRBV20-1 and J usage is TRBJ2-3; D is perhaps TRBD1 (6 bases). Germline-derived CDR1 and CDR2 are DFQATT and SNEGSKA (reference sequence). V was shortened by 7 bases and J by 2 bases, with 7 bases between the two germline ends. The CDR3 is made up of 11 amino acids. CDR3 nucleotides: TGCAGTGGACAGGTCACAGATACGCAGTATTTT. As protein: CSGQVTDTQYF.

In its sample, this clone ranks as medium-sized. The chain's CDR3 is CAISEQAGGPDTQYF. The CDR3 DNA is TGTGCCATCAGTGAACAAGCGGGAGGGCCTGATACGCAGTATTTT. V gene TRBV10-3 combines with J gene TRBJ2-3; 10 bases are a match to TRBD2. The CDR3 contains 15 residues. V shed 3 bases, J shed 6 bases, and the junction held 6 bases outside the gene matches. CDR1 and CDR2 from the germline V gene are ENHRY and SYGVKD.

This chain joins TRBV30 and TRBJ2-5; 8 positions agree with TRBD1. The CDR3 loop spans 11 amino acids. CDR1 and CDR2 from the germline V gene are GTSNPN and SVGIG (reference sequence). The V and J ends lost 5 bases and 4 bases, in that order; junction bases with no gene match: 0. The CDR3 loop reads CAWGQGETQYF. CDR3 sequence (DNA): TGTGCCTGGGGACAGGGAGAGACCCAGTACTTC.

The chain has TRBV29-1 and TRBJ2-1; a weak D match, TRBD2 (6 bases). CDR3 length equals 12 residues. Germline V gene data show CDR1 as SQVTM and CDR2 as ANQGSEA. Between the trimmed V and J ends, which lost 2 bases and 8 bases, there was a span of 10 bases. CDR3 region: CSVETGVDEQFF. The CDR3 DNA is TGCAGCGTTGAAACGGGGGTCGATGAGCAGTTCTTC.

This chain joins TRBV4-2 and TRBJ2-7; D is possibly TRBD1 (6 bases). Per germline, CDR1 LGHNA and CDR2 YNFKEQ. The CDR3 contains 16 residues. Trimming left V 0 bases short and J 6 bases short, with 18 bases between. The CDR3 sequence is CASSQDRGSPGGEQYF. CDR3 DNA sequence: TGTGCCAGCAGCCAAGACAGGGGAAGTCCCGGTGGCGAGCAGTACTTC.

V and J are TRBV4-2 and TRBJ2-3; 12 bases line up with TRBD2. CDR3 length: 18 amino acids. The V gene's germline CDR1 is LGHNA and CDR2 YNFKEQ. Trimming took 0 bases from V and 4 from J; bases not matched to a gene: 8. CDR3: CASSQETPTSGRADTQYF. In nucleotides, the CDR3 is TGTGCCAGCAGCCAAGAGACCCCGACTAGCGGGAGAGCAGATACGCAGTATTTT.

This clone was recorded a few times. CDR3 in DNA: TGTGCCAGCAGCTTAGCGCGCACGTCGGGAGGGTACGAGCAGTACTTC. This translates into CASSLARTSGGYEQYF. The rearrangement uses TRBV7-2 and TRBJ2-7; TRBD2 aligns across 8 bases. Looked up from germline, CDR1 is SGHTA and CDR2 is FQGNSA. This CDR3 has 16 residues. The junction had 8 bases not matched to a gene; V was cut back by 0 bases and J by 4 bases. The variable domain in full, completed from reference TRBV7-2 and TRBJ2-7, reads GAGVSQSPSNKVTEKGKDVELRCDPISGHTALYWYRQSLGQGLEFLIYFQGNSAPDKSGLPSDRFSAERTGGSVSTLTIQRTQQEDSAVYLCASSLARTSGGYEQYFGPGTRLTVT.

The V and J genes are TRBV6-5 and TRBJ2-7; a weak D match, TRBD1 (6 bases). This CDR3 is built from 13 residues. Trimming left V 5 bases short and J 3 bases short, with 11 bases between. CDR1 is MNHEY, CDR2 SVGAGI, per germline. In nucleotides, the CDR3 is TGTGCCAGCAGTAGAAGGACAGACTACGAGCAGTACTTC. Protein: CASSRRTDYEQYF.

This chain joins TRBV6-4 and TRBJ2-1; 7 nucleotides match TRBD2. The V gene's germline CDR1 is MRHNA and CDR2 SNTAGT. V trimming: 0 bases; J trimming: 1 base; junction bases outside the gene matches: 0. This CDR3 contains 15 residues. The CDR3 region has the DNA TGTGCCAGCAGTGACTCGGGACTATCCTACAATGAGCAGTTCTTC. Its protein is CASSDSGLSYNEQFF.

This clone came up a few times. The chain carries TRBV4-3 and TRBJ2-3; 9 positions agree with TRBD1. CDR1 and CDR2 (germline): LGHNA, YSLEER. The J segment lost 7 bases and the V segment lost 1 base, leaving 9 bases of the junction unmatched. The CDR3 totals 16 residues. CDR3 sequence: CASSQVGTGSVHTQYF. DNA for the CDR3: TGCGCCAGCAGCCAAGTCGGGACAGGGAGCGTGCATACGCAGTATTTT.

About this clone: It is likely a read error, because the conserved phenylalanine at the end of the CDR3 is missing. The chain has TRBV27 and TRBJ1-2; D remains ambiguous. The V end was cut by 5 bases, the J end by 8 bases, with 12 bases between. This CDR3 contains 12 residues. Looked up from germline, CDR1 is MNHEY and CDR2 is SMNVEV (reference sequence). The CDR3 reads CASSPGYNGYTV. The CDR3, as DNA: TGTGCCAGCAGTCCGGGGTATAACGGCTACACCGTC.

With regard to this clone: The CDR3 end shows no conserved phenylalanine or tryptophan, and so a read error is likely. CDR3 bases: TGCAGCGCCCCCCGAGACTATGGCTACACCGTC. Translated: CSAPRDYGYTV. This rearrangement joins TRBV29-1 to TRBJ1-2; D remains unclear. Between the trimmed V and J ends, which lost 7 bases and 3 bases, there was a span of 9 bases. The V gene's germline CDR1 is SQVTM and CDR2 ANQGSEA. The CDR3 has 11 amino acids.

This clone was counted between two and nine times. The gene calls are TRBV7-9 and TRBJ1-3; D not certain. The V and J ends lost 8 bases and 0 bases respectively, with 8 bases between them. CDR1 and CDR2 from the germline V gene are SEHNR and FQNEAQ (reference sequence). This CDR3 has 13 amino acids. CDR3 DNA: TGTGCCAGCTGGCGAGGCTCTGGAAACACCATATATTTT. Its protein is CASWRGSGNTIYF.

This clone qualifies as large. The J gene is TRBJ2-5, the V gene TRBV11-1; 14 bases are shared with TRBD2. The trim removed 5 bases at V and 4 bases at J, leaving 6 bases unmatched. This CDR3 spans 16 amino acids. Germline V gene sequence: CDR1 SGHAT, CDR2 FQDESV (reference sequence). Written as DNA, the CDR3 is TGTGCCAGCAGCCGGACTAGCGGGGGGCTCGGAGAGACCCAGTACTTC. Amino acids: CASSRTSGGLGETQYF. The whole variable domain, remainder taken from reference TRBV11-1 and TRBJ2-5, is EAEVAQSPRYKITEKSQAVAFWCDPISGHATLYWYRQILGQGPELLVQFQDESVVDDSQLPKDRFSAERLKGVDSTLKIQPAELGDSAMYLCASSRTSGGLGETQYFGPGTRLLVL.

The chain links TRBV15 to TRBJ2-1; no reliable D call. V was cut by 5 bases and J by 2 bases, with 10 bases left in between. The germline V gene has CDR1 LNHNV and CDR2 YYDKDF (reference sequence). CDR3 length equals 14 residues. The CDR3: CATSRGVTYNEQFF. The DNA of the CDR3 is TGTGCCACCAGCCGAGGAGTGACCTACAATGAGCAGTTCTTC.

The gene calls are TRBV4-3 and TRBJ2-3, with 7 bases lining up with TRBD1. V was clipped by 0 bases and J by 0 bases; unmatched bases: 3. This CDR3 is built from 16 residues. Germline lookup yields CDR1 LGHNA and CDR2 YSLEER. CDR3 coding DNA: TGCGCCAGCAGCCAAGATCGGGACAGTAGCACAGATACGCAGTATTTT. Amino acids: CASSQDRDSSTDTQYF.

V gene TRBV10-2 combines with J gene TRBJ2-5; 8 nucleotides line up with TRBD1. Germline trimming cut 3 bases from V and 3 bases from J; bases unmatched to any gene: 9. Germline CDR1 WSHSY, CDR2 SAAADI. This CDR3 is 16 amino acids long. The CDR3 is CASSETGGIDEETQYF. As DNA, the CDR3 is TGCGCCAGCAGTGAAACAGGGGGTATCGACGAAGAGACCCAGTACTTC.

The chain has TRBV14 and TRBJ1-1, with 11 bases that match TRBD1. This CDR3 region has 15 residues. Germline V gene data show CDR1 as SGHDN and CDR2 as FVKESK. Germline trimming cut 4 bases from V and 4 bases from J; bases unmatched to any gene: 5. The CDR3 region is CASSRAGTGGTEAFF. For the CDR3, the DNA is TGTGCCAGCAGCCGTGCCGGGACAGGGGGCACTGAAGCTTTCTTT.

CDR3 region: CASSPGSREQYF. The CDR3 DNA reads TGTGCCAGCAGTCCTGGGTCGCGGGAGCAGTACTTC. The chain uses TRBV7-2 and TRBJ2-7, with no clear D. Germline values: CDR1 SGHTA, CDR2 FQGNSA. This CDR3 region has 12 residues. V lost 6 bases to trimming and J lost 7 bases, with 13 bases between them.